This T cell receptor (beta chain) was profiled in a study of response to subunit inactivated influenza vaccine. Study-wide findings and caveats: Seasonal influenza vaccination, on each occasion, was suggested by the authors to recruit few new T cells.

This CDR3 comprises 14 residues. CDR1 is SGDLS and CDR2 is YYNGEE in the germline V gene. V gave up 0 bases and J gave up 5 bases, with 12 bases separating them. Using its own MiXCR run on the RT-PCR reads, TCRdb lists one record per CDR3 protein. The sample shows 430,000 or so distinct CDR3 sequences, roughly 9.7% of them seen only once. This clonotype has more than one count but fewer than ten. As yet, its antigen is unknown. Sequences were derived from PBMCs from blood, sampled 35 to 45 days after vaccination. This sequence joins TRBV9 and TRBJ2-7, with D possibly TRBD2 on 5 matching bases. This TCR was sampled from a man over 45 who received an inactivated influenza vaccine. CDR3 nucleotides: TGTGCCAGCAGCGTAGGCCAAACCGGGAACGAGCAGTACTTC. This codes for CASSVGQTGNEQYF.